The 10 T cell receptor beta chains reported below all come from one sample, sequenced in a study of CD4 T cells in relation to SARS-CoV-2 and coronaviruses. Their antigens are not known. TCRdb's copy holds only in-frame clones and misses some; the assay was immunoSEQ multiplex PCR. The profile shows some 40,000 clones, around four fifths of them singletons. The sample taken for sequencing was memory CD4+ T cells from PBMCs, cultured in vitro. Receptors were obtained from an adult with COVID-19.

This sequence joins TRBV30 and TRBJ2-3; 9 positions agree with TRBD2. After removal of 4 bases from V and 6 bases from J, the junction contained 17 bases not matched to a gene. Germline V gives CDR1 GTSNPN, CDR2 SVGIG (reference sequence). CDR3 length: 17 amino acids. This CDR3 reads CAWTLRKAGGSLDTQYF. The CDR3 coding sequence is TGTGCCTGGACCTTAAGGAAGGCGGGAGGGAGTCTCGATACGCAGTATTTT. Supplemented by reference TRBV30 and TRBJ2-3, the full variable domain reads SQTIHQWPATLVQPVGSPLSLECTVEGTSNPNLYWYRQAAGRGLQLLFYSVGIGQISSEVPQNLSASRPQDRQFILSSKKLLLSDSGFYLCAWTLRKAGGSLDTQYFGPGTRLTVL.

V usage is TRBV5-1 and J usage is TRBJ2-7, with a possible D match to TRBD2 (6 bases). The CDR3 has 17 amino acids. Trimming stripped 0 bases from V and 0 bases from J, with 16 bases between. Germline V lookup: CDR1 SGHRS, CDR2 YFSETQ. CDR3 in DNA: TGCGCCAGCAGCTTGGCCGGCGGGATAACAACCTCCTACGAGCAGTACTTC. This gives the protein CASSLAGGITTSYEQYF.

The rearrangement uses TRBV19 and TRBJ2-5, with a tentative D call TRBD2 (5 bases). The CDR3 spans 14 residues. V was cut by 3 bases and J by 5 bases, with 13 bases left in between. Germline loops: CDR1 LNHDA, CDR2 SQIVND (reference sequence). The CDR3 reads CASSMWERRETQYF. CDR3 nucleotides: TGTGCCAGTAGTATGTGGGAGCGGCGGGAGACCCAGTACTTC.

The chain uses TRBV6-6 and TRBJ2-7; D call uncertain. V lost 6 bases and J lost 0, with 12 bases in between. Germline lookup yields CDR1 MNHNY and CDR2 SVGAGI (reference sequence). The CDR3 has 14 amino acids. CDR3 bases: TGTGCCAGCAGATTAGGTGGGCCCTCCTACGAGCAGTACTTC. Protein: CASRLGGPSYEQYF.

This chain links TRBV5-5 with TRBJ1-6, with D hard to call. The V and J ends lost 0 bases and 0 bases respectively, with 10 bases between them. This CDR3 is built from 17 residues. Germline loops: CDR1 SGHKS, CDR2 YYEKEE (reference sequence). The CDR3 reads CASSLDLGSSYNSPLHF. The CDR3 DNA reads TGTGCCAGCAGCTTGGATCTCGGGAGCTCCTATAATTCACCCCTCCACTTT. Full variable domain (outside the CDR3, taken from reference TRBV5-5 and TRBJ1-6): DAGVTQSPTHLIKTRGQQVTLRCSPISGHKSVSWYQQVLGQGPQFIFQYYEKEERGRGNFPDRFSARQFPNYSSELNVNALLLGDSALYLCASSLDLGSSYNSPLHFGNGTRLTVT.

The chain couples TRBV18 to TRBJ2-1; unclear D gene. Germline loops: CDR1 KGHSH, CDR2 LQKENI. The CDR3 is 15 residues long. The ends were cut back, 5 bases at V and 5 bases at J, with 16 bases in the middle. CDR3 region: CASSLSNPSNNEQFF. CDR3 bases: TGTGCCAGCTCATTATCCAACCCTTCCAACAATGAGCAGTTCTTC.

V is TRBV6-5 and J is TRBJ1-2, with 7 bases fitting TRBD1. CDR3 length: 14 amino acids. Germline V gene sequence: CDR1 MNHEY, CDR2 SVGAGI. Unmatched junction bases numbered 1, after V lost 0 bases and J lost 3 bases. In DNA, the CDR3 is TGTGCCAGCAGTTACTCGGGGACAGACTATGGCTACACCTTC. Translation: CASSYSGTDYGYTF.

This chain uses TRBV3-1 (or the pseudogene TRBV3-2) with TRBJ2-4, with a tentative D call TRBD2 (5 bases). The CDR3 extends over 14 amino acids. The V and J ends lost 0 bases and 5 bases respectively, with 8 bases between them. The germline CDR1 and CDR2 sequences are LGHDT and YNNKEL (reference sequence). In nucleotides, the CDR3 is TGTGCCAGCAGCCAAGATTCCGGGGAAAACATTCAGTACTTC. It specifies CASSQDSGENIQYF.

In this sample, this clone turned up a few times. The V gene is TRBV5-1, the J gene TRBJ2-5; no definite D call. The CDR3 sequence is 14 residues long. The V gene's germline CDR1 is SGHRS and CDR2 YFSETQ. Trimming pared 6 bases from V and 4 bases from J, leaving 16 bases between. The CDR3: CASTLAVGSETQYF. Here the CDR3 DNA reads TGCGCCAGCACCCTTGCAGTCGGTTCAGAGACCCAGTACTTC.

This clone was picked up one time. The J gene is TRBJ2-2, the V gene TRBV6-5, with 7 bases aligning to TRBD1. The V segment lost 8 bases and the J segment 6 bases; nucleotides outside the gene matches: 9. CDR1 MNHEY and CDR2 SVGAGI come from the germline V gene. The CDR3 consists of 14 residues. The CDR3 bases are TGTGCCAGCGTCTGGCAGGGGGACGCCGGGGAGCTGTTTTTT. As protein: CASVWQGDAGELFF.